The 12 T cell receptor beta chains listed next were all sequenced from one sample in a study of T cells in narcolepsy. Here immunoSEQ multiplex PCR was the method, and the copy in TCRdb shows in-frame clones only, minus some. Among tens of thousands of clones, approximately 80% were seen once, and the ten largest hold more than 0.9%. The sample comprised CD45RA- memory CD4+ T cells from PBMCs. The receptors originated from a human donor with narcolepsy.

The table lists this clone with a count of one. The chain recombines TRBV7-8 with TRBJ1-5; D unresolved. This CDR3 comprises 13 residues. Trimming removed 2 bases from V and 4 bases from J, with 6 bases in between. Germline V gives CDR1 SGHVS, CDR2 FQNEAQ. This CDR3 reads CASSLSRNQPQHF. In DNA, the CDR3 is TGTGCCAGCAGCTTAAGTAGGAATCAGCCCCAGCATTTT.

V gene TRBV5-4 combines with J gene TRBJ2-7, with D possibly being TRBD1 (5 bases). This CDR3 region has 13 residues. Germline-derived CDR1 and CDR2 are SGHNT and YYREEE (reference sequence). The V and J ends lost 0 bases and 12 bases respectively, with 16 bases between them. This chain's CDR3 is CASSLAGRDFWYF. The CDR3 coding sequence is TGTGCCAGCAGCTTGGCAGGCAGGGATTTCTGGTACTTC. Looking up the rest from reference TRBV5-4 and TRBJ2-7 gives the full variable domain: ETGVTQSPTHLIKTRGQQVTLRCSSQSGHNTVSWYQQALGQGPQFIFQYYREEENGRGNFPPRFSGLQFPNYSSELNVNALELDDSALYLCASSLAGRDFWYFGPGTRLTVT.

This chain connects TRBV7-7 to TRBJ2-3, with D tentatively TRBD2 (6 bases). Germline values: CDR1 SSHAT, CDR2 FNYEAQ (reference sequence). Trimming stripped 4 bases from V and 5 bases from J, with 16 bases between. CDR3 length equals 15 residues. CDR3 sequence reads: CASSSGLRNGDTQYF. CDR3 sequence (DNA): TGTGCCAGCAGCTCGGGACTCCGGAATGGAGATACGCAGTATTTT. The whole variable domain, remainder taken from reference TRBV7-7 and TRBJ2-3, is GAGVSQSPRYKVTKRGQDVTLRCDPISSHATLYWYQQALGQGPEFLTYFNYEAQPDKSGLPSDRFSAERPEGSISTLTIQRTEQRDSAMYRCASSSGLRNGDTQYFGPGTRLTVL.

The CDR3 protein is CASSNGGSGNTIYF. CDR3 coding DNA: TGTGCCAGCAGCAATGGGGGCTCTGGAAACACCATATATTTT. The chain combines TRBV9 with TRBJ1-3; tentatively, D is TRBD1 (5 bases). The V gene's germline CDR1 is SGDLS and CDR2 YYNGEE. CDR3 length equals 14 residues. Trimming cost V 4 bases and J 0 bases, with 8 bases left between them.

The chain links TRBV5-5 to TRBJ2-1, with TRBD2 matching over 7 bases. The CDR3 length is 14 residues. V dropped 0 bases and J dropped 6; count of bases not matched to a gene: 3. Germline V CDR1 and CDR2: SGHKS, YYEKEE (reference sequence). The CDR3 sequence: CASSLVGRSNEQFF. CDR3 coding DNA: TGTGCCAGCAGCTTGGTCGGGAGGTCCAATGAGCAGTTCTTC.

This clone has only one observation. The chain is built from TRBV10-2 and TRBJ1-5; TRBD1 matches at 9 bases. The CDR3 runs to 14 residues. J was trimmed by 6 bases and V by 6 bases; bases with no gene match: 6. Germline values: CDR1 WSHSY, CDR2 SAAADI. CDR3 DNA: TGCGCCAGCAGCATAACAGGGGGCACTCAGCCCCAGCATTTT. It translates to CASSITGGTQPQHF.

J is TRBJ1-5 and V is TRBV18; D ambiguous. The CDR3 loop spans 14 amino acids. The ends were cut back, 6 bases at V and 0 bases at J, with 9 bases in the middle. Germline assignment: CDR1 KGHSH and CDR2 LQKENI. The CDR3 coding sequence is TGTGCCAGCTCGTATCAGGATAGCAATCAGCCCCAGCATTTT. It codes for CASSYQDSNQPQHF.

This clone appeared a few times. The chain combines TRBV27 with TRBJ2-1; 7 bases are a match to TRBD1. The germline CDR1 and CDR2 sequences are MNHEY and SMNVEV (reference sequence). The CDR3 sequence is 15 residues long. V was clipped by 5 bases and J by 6 bases; unmatched bases: 10. CDR3 nucleotide sequence: TGTGCCAGCAGTACCAACAGGGGCAGGGGCAATGAGCAGTTCTTC. Protein: CASSTNRGRGNEQFF.

This sequence joins TRBV14 and TRBJ1-5; D remains unclear. CDR1 is SGHDN, CDR2 FVKESK, per germline. The CDR3 extends over 14 amino acids. V was trimmed by 1 base and J by 5 bases, leaving 9 bases between them. CDR3 amino acids: CASSQAGPHQPQHF. In DNA, the CDR3 is TGTGCCAGCAGCCAAGCAGGTCCCCATCAGCCCCAGCATTTT.

The chain couples TRBV19 to TRBJ1-4; D is uncertain. Trimming removed 3 bases at V and 7 bases at J, with 18 bases between. Germline V gene sequence: CDR1 LNHDA, CDR2 SQIVND (reference sequence). The CDR3 totals 16 residues. The CDR3 sequence is CASSIFGRERSEKLFF. The CDR3 nucleotides are TGTGCCAGTAGTATTTTTGGGAGGGAGCGAAGTGAAAAACTGTTTTTT.

This clone came up a few times. The rearrangement uses TRBV6-5 and TRBJ2-7, with TRBD2 matching 8 bases. Trimming removed 0 bases from V and 12 bases from J; junction bases left unmatched: 7. The CDR3 is 13 amino acids. The germline V gene has CDR1 MNHEY and CDR2 SVGAGI. The CDR3 loop reads CASSYSASGPWYF. The DNA for the CDR3 is TGTGCCAGCAGTTACTCGGCTAGCGGGCCTTGGTACTTC.

This clone was observed a single time. The CDR3 DNA sequence: TGTGCCAGCAGTTATCCCACAGGGGGCTTGAGTAATGAGCAGTTCTTC. This gives the protein CASSYPTGGLSNEQFF. The rearrangement links TRBV6-5 to TRBJ2-1, with 9 nucleotides matching TRBD1. CDR3 length equals 16 residues. V shed 3 bases and J 7 bases; nucleotides not matched to a gene: 10. Germline lookup yields CDR1 MNHEY and CDR2 SVGAGI.